The 13 T cell receptor beta chains in this list originate from one sample, sequenced in a study of cytomegalovirus exposure and HLA in healthy donors. With 60 Vbeta and 13 Jbeta primers, the PCR was carried out. Data came from immunoSEQ multiplex PCR; TCRdb stores just in-frame clones and leaves some out. This table has about 87,000 clones, around 70% appearing once. What was sequenced was PBMCs. These receptors all come from a man aged 30 to 45 in good health and CMV-seropositive.

CDR3 nucleotide sequence: TGTGCCAGCAGCATCGGGGACAGGACCTTC. It yields the protein CASSIGDRTF. The rearrangement joins TRBV21-1 to TRBJ1-2; the D call in the table, TRBD1, was not verified against the DNA. TRBV21-1 is marked as a pseudogene. The CDR3 consists of 10 residues.

This clone was detected ten times or more. The rearrangement joins TRBV30 to TRBJ1-4; perhaps TRBD1 as D (5 bases). This CDR3 is 15 amino acids long. In germline, CDR1 is GTSNPN, CDR2 SVGIG (reference sequence). The V gene lost 2 bases and the J gene lost 1 base, with 11 bases spanning the gap. The CDR3 sequence is CAWSPGEKTNEKLFF. CDR3 sequence (DNA): TGTGCCTGGAGTCCGGGGGAAAAAACTAATGAAAAACTGTTTTTT.

The rearrangement links TRBV18 to TRBJ1-1; no definite D call. CDR1 and CDR2 (germline): KGHSH, LQKENI. CDR3 length: 14 residues. V dropped 4 bases and J dropped 2 bases, with 11 bases sitting between them. The CDR3 DNA reads as TGTGCCAGCTCACTGGATCGGGGTAACACTGAAGCTTTCTTT. It is translated as CASSLDRGNTEAFF.

The chain couples TRBV30 to TRBJ2-1, with 8 bases fitting TRBD2. Trimming cost V 1 base and J 5 bases; bases outside gene matches: 13. From germline, CDR1 is GTSNPN and CDR2 SVGIG (reference sequence). The length of the CDR3 is 17 residues. CDR3 nucleotide sequence: TGTGCCTGGAGTGGAACTTTTCCGGGACTAGTCCACAATGAGCAGTTCTTC. Translated: CAWSGTFPGLVHNEQFF.

This rearrangement joins TRBV4-1 to TRBJ2-1; 7 nucleotides match TRBD1. The V gene's germline CDR1 is MGHRA and CDR2 YSYEKL. The CDR3 is 17 amino acids. Germline trimming cut 4 bases from V and 2 bases from J; bases unmatched to any gene: 11. CDR3 region: CASSRLQGTGPYNEQFF. The CDR3 nucleotides read TGCGCCAGCAGCCGATTACAGGGGACGGGGCCCTACAATGAGCAGTTCTTC.

This clone is a singleton in its sample. The chain has TRBV11-2 and TRBJ1-6; D gene unclear. The CDR3 covers 13 residues. Per germline, CDR1 SGHAT and CDR2 FQNNGV. Trimming stripped 4 bases from V and 5 bases from J, with 6 bases between. CDR3 in DNA: TGTGCCAGCAGCTACGGGAATAATTCACCCCTCCACTTT. Translating gives CASSYGNNSPLHF.

This clone was observed a single time. The V call is TRBV6-5, the J call TRBJ1-2, with D possibly TRBD1 on 5 matching bases. There are 13 residues in the CDR3. Trimming stripped 6 bases from V and 8 bases from J, with 16 bases between. Germline lookup yields CDR1 MNHEY and CDR2 SVGAGI. Here the CDR3 reads CASRQGLRGGYTF. In nucleotides, the CDR3 is TGTGCCAGCAGGCAGGGACTCCGCGGCGGCTACACCTTC.

V usage is TRBV6-5 and J usage is TRBJ1-5; D is ambiguous. V shed 6 bases and J shed 6 bases, with 18 bases lying between them. The length of the CDR3 is 15 residues. Germline values: CDR1 MNHEY, CDR2 SVGAGI. CDR3 loop: CASRPVERAGQPQHF. The CDR3 DNA reads TGTGCCAGCAGGCCCGTGGAGAGGGCCGGTCAGCCCCAGCATTTT.

This CDR3 is CASSTLTGLNNQPQHF. For the CDR3, the DNA is TGTGCCAGCAGCACCCTGACAGGGTTGAACAATCAGCCCCAGCATTTT. The V gene is TRBV7-8, the J gene TRBJ1-5; 7 bases are a match to TRBD1. The CDR3 sequence is 16 residues long. Germline V lookup: CDR1 SGHVS, CDR2 FQNEAQ. The V and J ends lost 5 bases and 3 bases, in that order; junction bases with no gene match: 10.

The chain combines TRBV25-1 with TRBJ2-2; weak D call: TRBD2 (6 bases). Trimming removed 6 bases from V and 2 bases from J, with 16 bases in between. The CDR3 totals 16 residues. Germline lookup yields CDR1 MGHDK and CDR2 SYGVNS. CDR3 amino acids: CASSAPGLGNTGELFF. In DNA, the CDR3 is TGTGCCAGCAGCGCACCGGGACTGGGAAACACCGGGGAGCTGTTTTTT.

The CDR3 protein is CSVDRRGDEETQYF. CDR3 DNA: TGCAGCGTTGATAGGCGGGGGGACGAAGAGACCCAGTACTTC. The V and J genes are TRBV29-1 and TRBJ2-5; TRBD2 aligns across 8 bases. CDR1 and CDR2 from the germline V gene are SQVTM and ANQGSEA. V gave up 3 bases and J gave up 3 bases; unmatched junction bases: 6. The CDR3 contains 14 residues.

In its sample, this clone was seen a few times. Sequence at one end of the junction differs from germline and may be a read error. The chain employs TRBV6-1 and TRBJ2-7; possibly TRBD2 for D (6 bases). Germline lookup yields CDR1 MNHNS and CDR2 SASEGT. This CDR3 has 12 residues. The CDR3 DNA sequence: TGTGCCAGCAAAAGGGACTCCCACGAGCAGTACTTC. Amino acids: CASKRDSHEQYF.

This clone was seen just once. This chain connects TRBV4-3 to TRBJ2-1; TRBD2 might be the D (6 bases). This CDR3 has 16 amino acids. The V gene lost 0 bases and the J gene lost 7 bases, with 16 bases spanning the gap. Looked up from germline, CDR1 is LGHNA and CDR2 is YSLEER. The CDR3, as DNA: TGCGCCAGCAGCCAAGAAGGGCCCCGGAGGGGAAATGAGCAGTTCTTC. Protein: CASSQEGPRRGNEQFF.